The clone carrying this T cell receptor beta chain was counted only a few times. This record belongs to a study of blood T cell repertoires in COVID-19. As originally analysed: How many nucleated cells were present was estimated from reference gene primer amplification. TCRdb's copy holds only in-frame clones and misses some; the assay was immunoSEQ multiplex PCR. From that table come the V and J calls and clone size; the DNA was used to work out D and trimming. The profile shows around 140,000 clones, about 89% of them singletons. The V gene's germline CDR1 is LNHDA and CDR2 SQIVND (reference sequence). CDR3 length: 15 amino acids. Trimming stripped 4 bases from V and 1 base from J, with 10 bases between.

This sequence was found in a man aged 45-60 years with active or convalescent COVID-19. The chain is built from TRBV19 and TRBJ2-2, with D possibly matching TRBD1 (5 bases). Sequenced material: peripheral blood. The CDR3 sequence: CASSRGHQNTGELFF. For the CDR3, the DNA is TGTGCCAGTAGTAGAGGACATCAGAACACCGGGGAGCTGTTTTTT.